The 11 T cell receptor beta chains below were found in one sample sequenced in a study of blood T cell repertoires in COVID-19. TCRdb's copy holds only in-frame clones and misses some; the assay was immunoSEQ multiplex PCR. The data show a few hundred thousand clones, more than 75% seen once. The specimen sequenced was peripheral blood. The origin of the receptors is a man aged 80 or over with acute or convalescent COVID-19.

The V and J genes are TRBV19 and TRBJ2-1, with a tentative D call TRBD1 (6 bases). The CDR3 runs 16 residues. Germline assignment: CDR1 LNHDA and CDR2 SQIVND (reference sequence). V dropped 3 bases and J dropped 9 bases, with 21 bases sitting between them. CDR3 residues: CASSMSLGASSIEQFF. In DNA, the CDR3 is TGTGCCAGTAGTATGAGTTTGGGGGCCTCTTCTATTGAGCAGTTCTTC.

V is TRBV29-1 and J is TRBJ2-7; TRBD1 agrees at 8 bases. Germline trimming cut 3 bases from V and 3 bases from J; bases unmatched to any gene: 7. This CDR3 contains 14 residues. Germline assignment: CDR1 SQVTM and CDR2 ANQGSEA. CDR3 nucleotide sequence: TGCAGCGTTGATGTAGGGACAGGATACTACGAGCAGTACTTC. It codes for CSVDVGTGYYEQYF.

The V gene is TRBV4-1, the J gene TRBJ1-1, with 7 bases matching TRBD1. This CDR3 region has 13 residues. Germline V CDR1 and CDR2: MGHRA, YSYEKL. Trimming took 3 bases from V and 5 from J; bases not matched to a gene: 3. The CDR3 here is CASSHPDRTEAFF. CDR3 sequence (DNA): TGCGCCAGCAGCCACCCGGACAGGACTGAAGCTTTCTTT.

V and J are TRBV12-3 or TRBV12-4 and TRBJ1-3; D unclear. CDR3 size: 13 residues. The V and J ends lost 7 bases and 0 bases respectively, with 7 bases between them. The CDR3 DNA sequence: TGTGCCAGCACCCCGTTCTCTGGAAACACCATATATTTT. This encodes CASTPFSGNTIYF.

This chain uses TRBV28 with TRBJ1-1, with 8 positions matching TRBD1. V lost 8 bases, J lost 9 bases, and 8 bases stayed unmatched. The CDR3 loop spans 12 amino acids. Germline lookup yields CDR1 MDHEN and CDR2 SYDVKM. The CDR3, as DNA: TGTGCCAGCGGACAGGGTGGGAAAAAAGCTTTCTTT. It yields the protein CASGQGGKKAFF.

This chain uses TRBV6-2 or TRBV6-3 with TRBJ1-1; TRBD1 matches at 9 bases. The CDR3 is 16 residues long. The junction had 9 bases not matched to a gene; V was cut back by 2 bases and J by 5 bases. Germline V CDR1 and CDR2: MNHEY, SVGEGT. The CDR3 region is CASSYRLTGGRTEAFF. The CDR3 DNA is TGTGCCAGCAGTTACAGACTGACAGGGGGAAGAACTGAAGCTTTCTTT.

In its sample, this clone was seen once. The gene calls are TRBV2 and TRBJ1-5; 8 bases match TRBD1. The CDR3 runs to 14 residues. CDR1 and CDR2 (germline): SNHLY, FYNNEI. Trimming took 5 bases from V and 1 from J; bases not matched to a gene: 1. Written as DNA, the CDR3 is TGTGCCAGCAGTACAGGGGGGAGCAATCAGCCCCAGCATTTT. Its translation is CASSTGGSNQPQHF. Drawing the rest from reference TRBV2 and TRBJ1-5, the complete variable domain is EPEVTQTPSHQVTQMGQEVILRCVPISNHLYFYWYRQILGQKVEFLVSFYNNEISEKSEIFDDQFSVERPDGSNFTLKIRSTKLEDSAMYFCASSTGGSNQPQHFGDGTRLSIL.

The V call is TRBV10-2, the J call TRBJ2-5; maybe TRBD1 (5 bases). The CDR3 contains 13 residues. V dropped 4 bases and J dropped 2 bases, with 8 bases sitting between them. In germline, CDR1 is WSHSY, CDR2 SAAADI. This CDR3 reads CASSVQGQETQYF. DNA for the CDR3: TGCGCCAGCAGTGTCCAGGGACAAGAGACCCAGTACTTC.

V gene TRBV3-1 (or the pseudogene TRBV3-2) combines with J gene TRBJ2-6; D not certain. There are 14 residues in the CDR3. V was clipped by 2 bases and J by 4 bases, with 6 bases between them. Germline V CDR1 and CDR2: LGHDT, YNNKEL (reference sequence). CDR3 sequence (DNA): TGTGCCAGCAGCCAAAAGAGGGGGGCCAACGTCCTGACTTTC. Protein sequence: CASSQKRGANVLTF.

The chain uses TRBV27 and TRBJ2-5; a weak D match, TRBD2 (5 bases). The CDR3 is 15 amino acids. V lost 0 bases to trimming and J lost 4 bases, with 12 bases between them. Per the germline V gene, CDR1 is MNHEY and CDR2 is SMNVEV (reference sequence). The CDR3 nucleotides are TGTGCCAGCAGTTTATCGGCGAGGACTGGAGAGACCCAGTACTTC. Translating gives CASSLSARTGETQYF.

This rearrangement joins TRBV11-3 to TRBJ1-6, with no clear D. This CDR3 has 14 amino acids. CDR1 SGHNT and CDR2 YENEEA come from the germline V gene. V lost 7 bases and J 9 bases, leaving 16 bases between the germline ends. The DNA of the CDR3 is TGTGCCAGCACGGGAAGGGAGAGTGGTTCACCCCTCCACTTT. The encoded protein is CASTGRESGSPLHF.